This TCR beta chain was sequenced in a study of shared clonotypes between healthy human individuals. Data came from immunoSEQ multiplex PCR; TCRdb stores just in-frame clones and leaves some out. The sample includes around 1.1 million clones, around three quarters of them seen just once. Note on this clone: Other DNA variants within this sample encode the same CDR3.

The germline V gene has CDR1 SGHRS and CDR2 YFSETQ. After removal of 0 bases from V and 3 bases from J, the junction contained 3 bases not matched to a gene. The CDR3 has 15 residues. The receptor's source is a man younger than 35 in good health. Some clones in this sample may be carry-over from other donors' samples. This sequence joins TRBV5-1 and TRBJ2-1; TRBD2 aligns across 7 bases. The sample consisted of memory CD4+ T cells from PBMCs. Specified subset: CD45RA-negative fraction. The CDR3 region is CASSLGGSFYNEQFF. DNA for the CDR3: TGCGCCAGCAGCTTGGGCGGGAGTTTCTACAATGAGCAGTTCTTC. The full variable domain, rest sourced from reference TRBV5-1 and TRBJ2-1, is KAGVTQTPRYLIKTRGQQVTLSCSPISGHRSVSWYQQTPGQGLQFLFEYFSETQRNKGNFPGRFSGRQFSNSRSEMNVSTLELGDSALYLCASSLGGSFYNEQFFGPGTRLTVL.